This is a list of T cell receptor beta chains from one sample in a study of blood T cell repertoires in COVID-19. TCRdb's copy holds only in-frame clones and misses some; the assay was immunoSEQ multiplex PCR. The data contain approximately 160,000 clones, over 65% of them singletons. The specimen was peripheral blood. These receptors were obtained from a man aged 55 to 69 with acute or convalescent COVID-19. The CDR3 runs from the conserved cysteine through the conserved F or W. The order of the fields is clone size, V gene, CDR3 protein. A row's size may be missing; if present it is once, few, many or a size class.

abundance: few
v_gene: TRBV19
CDR3aa: CASRSSGTGGSNEQFF

abundance: once
v_gene: TRBV10-3
CDR3aa: CAISDRGEGYGYTF

abundance: .
v_gene: TRBV5-1
CDR3aa: CASSLRGGYTDTQYF

abundance: .
v_gene: TRBV11-2
CDR3aa: CASSSPSAGTPANYGYTF

abundance: .
v_gene: TRBV4-1
CDR3aa: CASSQALWSSYGYTF

abundance: few
v_gene: TRBV4-1
CDR3aa: CASSQDGNGIYGYTF

abundance: once
v_gene: TRBV7-8
CDR3aa: CASSLGGQGATYEQYF

abundance: few
v_gene: TRBV11-2
CDR3aa: CASSLRTANYGYTF

abundance: .
v_gene: TRBV2
CDR3aa: CASRLAGGINEQFF

abundance: .
v_gene: TRBV24-1
CDR3aa: CATSGVGAFGETQYF

abundance: medium-sized
v_gene: TRBV6-5
CDR3aa: CASLGQARGYGYTF

abundance: .
v_gene: TRBV6-5
CDR3aa: CASRDRGTGELFF

abundance: .
v_gene: TRBV10-3
CDR3aa: CAIGGDDPVTNEKLFF

abundance: .
v_gene: TRBV30
CDR3aa: CAWAGTVFAGGTYNEQFF

abundance: once
v_gene: TRBV24-1
CDR3aa: CATSDETGGSDEQFF

abundance: .
v_gene: TRBV11-2
CDR3aa: CASSSEGNGYTF

abundance: .
v_gene: TRBV9
CDR3aa: CASSPQGVNTEAFF

abundance: .
v_gene: TRBV12-5
CDR3aa: CASGTEGYTEAFF

abundance: .
v_gene: TRBV6-5
CDR3aa: CASSYGGINTEAFF

abundance: .
v_gene: TRBV6-2/TRBV6-3
CDR3aa: CASSLGGPNTEAFF

abundance: .
v_gene: TRBV3-1/TRBV3-2
CDR3aa: CASSPLEGGTEAFF

abundance: .
v_gene: TRBV27
CDR3aa: CASSTGTSGGAPTGELFF

abundance: .
v_gene: TRBV4-3
CDR3aa: CASSQELAGDEQYF

abundance: .
v_gene: TRBV14
CDR3aa: CASSQLLVAYNEQFF

abundance: .
v_gene: TRBV3-1/TRBV3-2
CDR3aa: CASSQGGSGELFF

abundance: .
v_gene: TRBV29-1
CDR3aa: CSAFVINTGELFF

abundance: .
v_gene: TRBV19
CDR3aa: CASSTTGGGANEQFF

abundance: .
v_gene: TRBV7-2
CDR3aa: CASSLRLAGGVEQFF

abundance: .
v_gene: TRBV19
CDR3aa: CASSQERGQGAYNEQFF

abundance: .
v_gene: TRBV7-2
CDR3aa: CASSSTGTWNTEAFF

abundance: .
v_gene: TRBV27
CDR3aa: CASSLRGTYEQYF

abundance: .
v_gene: TRBV5-4
CDR3aa: CASSSLLDDSYNEQFF

abundance: once
v_gene: TRBV9
CDR3aa: CASSLGGQVYEQYF

abundance: .
v_gene: TRBV30
CDR3aa: CAWSREAGEQYF

abundance: .
v_gene: TRBV6-6
CDR3aa: CASSRSTSGFQETQYF

abundance: .
v_gene: TRBV3-1/TRBV3-2
CDR3aa: CASSQDGTGGLSYIQYF